This T cell receptor beta chain originates from a study of T-cell reconstitution after alpha-beta-depleted transplantation in children (dated by TCRdb to between 2015 and 2016). About the investigation overall: Using TCR repertoire profiling, the study followed T-cell immune reconstitution in a quantitative way in children after TCRalphabeta/CD19-depleted allogeneic hematopoietic cell transplantation.

In the paper's terms, the treatment or condition label means: allogeneic hematopoietic cell transplantation with graft depleted of TCRalphabeta T cells and CD19 B cells. The transplant recipients were children given TCRalphabeta/CD19-depleted allogeneic hematopoietic cell grafts. The CDR3 holds 14 amino acids from the cysteine to the phenylalanine. CDR3 DNA only is kept here, 42 bases in frame from base 1. From the germline V gene (reference sequence), CDR1 is DFQATT and CDR2 is SNEGSKA. Trimming removed 6 bases from V and 6 bases from J; the gene matches leave 10 bases unexplained. Overall results and qualifications from the work: Over the following months the frequencies of hyperexpanded clones went down, and after one year T-cell counts and TCRbeta diversity were mostly credited to newly produced T cells. In some patients, the high TCRbeta diversity seen at day 60 was put down to recipient T cells and intrathymic progenitors that had survived conditioning. The apparently early recovery of alphabetaT-cell counts about two months after transplant reportedly depended on only several hundred rapidly expanded clones that came from non-depleted graft cells.

Library prep was done by PCR. Sequencing instrument: Illumina HiSeq 2500. TCR library preparation used molecular barcoding, with unique molecular identifiers applied to normalize quantification of the TCRbeta repertoire. TCRdb reprocessing: public reads trimmed at Q25 with fastp, clones called with MiXCR, in-frame beta chains kept. One record per CDR3 amino acid sequence lists the most common genes and DNA. This sample has some 120,000 distinct CDR3 sequences in its table, and 20% to 25% of those were observed once. Roughly a tenth of the sample is held by the ten biggest clonotypes. To note about this clonotype: Its antigen specificity is not known. There are no base qualities to consult, and no much larger clone falls within one base.

This receptor chain uses TRBV20-1 and TRBJ2-2; the junction holds 7 bases that match TRBD2. The sequence was collected from a male patient aged 2 to 9 who had a stem cell transplant for chronic granulomatous disease, so the T cells may come from the graft donor. The specimen comprised PBMCs, mostly from graft donor cells, sampled 180 days after TCRalphabeta/CD19-depleted stem cell transplant. The nucleotides are TGCAGTGCCCCGTGGGTAGCGGGCTCCGGGGAGCTGTTTTTT. It is translated as CSAPWVAGSGELFF.